A single TCR beta chain is shown here with its context. Its antigen has not been determined. These data come from a study of T cell clusters in autoimmune cytopenias (dated by TCRdb to about 2019). Broadly, across the study: Healthy donor controls had a mean age of approximately 50 years and a median age of 59 years, with about half of the roughly 45 female. A median TRB sequencing depth of 50,000 to 65,000 reads per sample was reached, and a median of around 2,300 distinct TRB clonotypes per sample was obtained. Autoimmune hepatitis repertoires were compared against 23 age- and sex-matched healthy donors. TRB and IGH repertoires from peripheral blood were sequenced in autoimmune cytopenia patients at active disease and during treatment follow-up, with healthy, CLL and autoimmune hepatitis controls included alongside. The goal of the study was to determine whether autoimmune cytopenia patients have a disease-specific immune repertoire signature that could serve as a blood-based biomarker. For primary cytopenia the controls were 25 age-matched healthy donors, whereas for secondary cytopenia the controls were about 13 age-matched CLL patients.

To amplify TRB rearrangements, a touch-down multiplex PCR protocol was run with the TRB-A and TRB-B primer pools combined in a single tube. Illumina adapters and sample indices were added to the amplicons through two consecutive PCR reactions using Phusion HS II polymerase. Amplicons were gel-purified with the NucleoSpin Gel and PCR Clean-up kit, then quantified by Qubit and quality-checked on an Agilent 2100 Bioanalyzer. Sequencing of the libraries was performed on an Illumina MiSeq with 600-cycle, single-indexed, paired-end runs. Per the authors' processing: Alignment and assembly of TRB reads were performed with MiXCR version 2.1.12 and the default MiXCR reference library. A clone was defined by each unique CDR3 nucleotide sequence, and the analysis included only productive sequences supported by at least two reads. To assess repertoire diversity, an R script computed alpha-parameterized diversity profiles (alpha 0 to 5), which included the Shannon (alpha 1) and Simpson (alpha 2) indices. Combinatorial TRB VJ usage was calculated with the tcR package and was compared between cohorts by principal component analysis performed with ade4. GLIPH was used to cluster TCRbeta CDR3s in pairs of cohorts matched for age and read depth, and a Wilcoxon test was used to compare cluster frequencies. TCRdb reprocessed the reads and lists each CDR3 protein sequence as a single entry, with no DNA. These V and J calls originate from TCRdb's pipeline instead of the authors' own analysis. Per the sample table, the count is around 6,800 distinct CDR3 sequences. Clones ranked in the top ten supply 15% to 20% of the sample.

For each sample, TRB amplification used 200 to 300 ng of peripheral blood genomic DNA, equal to about 37,000 genome equivalents. CDR1 MNHEY and CDR2 SVGAGI were looked up in the germline V gene. The CDR3 runs 14 residues from the cysteine to the phenylalanine. The DNA sequence is not available. The paper's findings and limits, for the study overall: Shifts in the TRB repertoire, including less even repertoires in secondary cytopenia and CLL, were mostly a reflection of lymphoma bias and not of autoimmunity. The T cell clusters were only ever defined in silico, so experimental validation of their functional role was still needed. GLIPH suggested that primary autoimmune cytopenia patients lacked physiological T cell clusters: 45 to 55 clusters were exclusive to healthy donors versus 15 to 20 exclusive to patients. Healthy donors had almost three times as many exclusive TRB clusters as active autoimmune hepatitis patients, a finding consistent with an autoimmunity-wide signature. The cluster-lack signature was not seen for secondary cytopenia versus CLL, apparently masked by the dominant lymphoma-associated repertoire.

The sample was also reused in another study, on T cell repertoires in aging, cancer and after chemotherapy. The second paper states: Six donor age groups were covered, ranging from 30 or younger up to 70 or older, and each group contained at least three individuals. Control TCR repertoires from healthy donors were recorded over several months to years, and clear clonal overlap was observed across re-sampling. Several million TCR reads were contained in the full dataset. Significantly lower blood TCR diversity and higher clonality were observed in untreated patients with hematological or solid cancers than in age-matched healthy donors. Declining TCR diversity with age in healthy donors was mainly explained by loss of richness; in cancer patients, loss of evenness also contributed. An increase in median generation probability over the chemotherapy interval was observed in both cancer cohorts, suggesting that the repertoire was reconstituted through rebound thymic output. According to the authors, the repertoire data do not allow conclusions to be drawn about immunological memory after chemotherapy. The study profiled peripheral blood TCR beta repertoires from healthy donors and cancer patients to examine immunoaging and T cell reconstitution after chemotherapy. Alongside 95 to 100 healthy donors serving as a reference group, the cohort included over 200 cancer patients, of whom roughly 92 had hematological cancers and more than 110 had solid cancers. Processing of the TRB sequences was carried out with MiXCR versions 2.12 and 3.0.5. Shannon diversity, evenness, clonality (one minus evenness), and alpha-parameterized diversity profiles from alpha 0 to 5 were included as repertoire metrics. The IGoR algorithm was used to calculate generation probabilities of clones in the paired pre- and post-chemotherapy samples.

The sequence was obtained from a human donor in good health. The chain is assembled from TRBV6-5 and TRBJ1-1; TCRdb outputs TRBD1, but without DNA this stays unchecked. The sequenced sample was peripheral blood. The CDR3 has the sequence CASNPDRDWTEAFF.